A selection of T cell receptor beta chains follows, all from one sample in a study of CD8 T cells in ankylosing spondylitis. MiXCR was run by TCRdb on the 5' RACE reads, yielding one entry per CDR3 protein. Counted here are around 450,000 distinct CDR3 sequences, about 24% occurring once; the ten biggest clones make up 0.89%. Material: blood, either unsorted or a sorted T cell fraction (not recorded which). All receptors come from a male donor with ankylosing spondylitis. Both conserved end residues are part of each CDR3.

j_gene	v_gene	CDR3aa
TRBJ2-5	TRBV20-1	CSAPKGQRGETQYF
TRBJ2-1	TRBV12-3/TRBV12-4	CASNPSGRAIHEQFF
TRBJ2-2	TRBV3-1	CASSPPGQGRTGELFF
TRBJ1-6	TRBV9	CASSTGRGPPLHF
TRBJ2-2	TRBV29-1	CSVIGLSAGELFF
TRBJ2-2	TRBV2	CASLWEKDTGELFF
TRBJ1-5	TRBV5-1	CASSLGTGIGNQPQHF
TRBJ1-1	TRBV5-1	CASSGWIDYRGGTEAFF
TRBJ1-1	TRBV20-1	CSAIAGGVNTEAFF
TRBJ1-1	TRBV27	CATFRWGAYTEAFF
TRBJ1-6	TRBV11-1	CASSEPNTGMSYNSPLHF
TRBJ2-5	TRBV15	CATSRAPLVGETQYF
TRBJ2-5	TRBV4-1	CASSPREKGTETQYF
TRBJ1-2	TRBV29-1	CSAPGQGGYGYTF
TRBJ1-1	TRBV7-2	CASSLLDTEAFF
TRBJ2-5	TRBV6-5	CASSYSRWGSETQYF
TRBJ2-7	TRBV9	CASSVAQGAPTYEQYF
TRBJ2-5	TRBV5-1	CASSTGLAGVGETQYF
TRBJ1-1	TRBV5-1	CASLPVGQGDTEAFF
TRBJ1-1	TRBV12-3/TRBV12-4	CASSFNPSNTEAFF
TRBJ2-3	TRBV20-1	CSAHSSGGTDTQYF
TRBJ2-7	TRBV20-1	CSASHWVYEQYF
TRBJ1-5	TRBV18	CASSPDGRPQHF
TRBJ2-7	TRBV6-2/TRBV6-3	CASSYSGRPGLAGHAPYEQYF
TRBJ2-5	TRBV28	CASSTRQGRSSPQETQYF
TRBJ1-2	TRBV20-1	CSALEQGALISGYTF
TRBJ1-2	TRBV29-1	CSVDRGRIDGYTF
TRBJ2-3	TRBV5-1	CASSLARFSVTDTQYF
TRBJ2-3	TRBV11-2	CASSSWTISTDTQYF
TRBJ2-2	TRBV6-6	CASRRGTTGELFF
TRBJ1-1	TRBV29-1	CSVARVDTEAFF
TRBJ2-3	TRBV7-9	CASSPIDGTLRF
TRBJ1-5	TRBV7-2	CASSLTGLSNQPQHF
TRBJ1-2	TRBV10-3	CASSQGLVYGYTF
TRBJ2-7	TRBV5-1	CASSGGTGVGLYEQYF
TRBJ1-2	TRBV6-1	CASIDRLNYGYTF
TRBJ1-2	TRBV12-3/TRBV12-4	CASSLSGTPMGGYTF
TRBJ2-1	TRBV13	CASRPGQPPNEQFF
TRBJ2-2	TRBV24-1	CATSDTTPAGLAPTGELFF
TRBJ2-2	TRBV14	CASSQTGANTGELFF
TRBJ2-5	TRBV11-2	CASSSGPHQETQYF
TRBJ2-2	TRBV19	CASSPDWGTSDTGELFF
TRBJ2-7	TRBV7-9	CASSLGIAGLAPYEQYF
TRBJ1-2	TRBV5-1	CASRRDTEGYGYTF
TRBJ2-3	TRBV7-8	CASSSLPTSIADTQYF
TRBJ1-1	TRBV5-1	CASRGNENTEAFF
TRBJ1-1	TRBV25-1	CASSVSGHLNTEAFF
TRBJ2-3	TRBV7-8	CASSPQRQDTQYF
TRBJ2-7	TRBV24-1	CATSDPSTGSGYEQYF
TRBJ2-3	TRBV30	CAWSVEGYTQYF
TRBJ2-7	TRBV3-1	CASSQGLAETYEQYF
TRBJ1-2	TRBV12-3/TRBV12-4	CASSEVRTDGYTF
TRBJ2-7	TRBV4-2	CASSQRGSGDGFYEQYF
TRBJ2-1	TRBV27	CASRGGYNEQFF
TRBJ2-1	TRBV2	CASSASGRVYEQFF
TRBJ2-1	TRBV5-1	CASSFAGGSWNEQFF
TRBJ1-1	TRBV25-1	CASSEMEGSTEAFF
TRBJ2-5	TRBV5-1	CASSPEGVSQETQYF
TRBJ2-2	TRBV29-1	CSVGQGNTGELFF
TRBJ1-1	TRBV5-1	CASSSGAGMGRGNTEAFF